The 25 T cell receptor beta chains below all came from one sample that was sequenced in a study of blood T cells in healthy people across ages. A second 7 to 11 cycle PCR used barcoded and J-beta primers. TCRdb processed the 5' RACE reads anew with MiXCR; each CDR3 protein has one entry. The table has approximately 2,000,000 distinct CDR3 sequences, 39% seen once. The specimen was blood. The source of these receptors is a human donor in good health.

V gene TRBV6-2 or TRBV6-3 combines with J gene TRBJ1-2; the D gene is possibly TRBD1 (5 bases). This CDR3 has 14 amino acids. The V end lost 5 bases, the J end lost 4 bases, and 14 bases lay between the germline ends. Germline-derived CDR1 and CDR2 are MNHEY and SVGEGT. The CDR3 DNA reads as TGTGCCAGCAGTATATACAGGCCAGTCTATGGCTACACCTTC. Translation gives CASSIYRPVYGYTF.

The CDR3 loop is CASSYSLAGRSDTQYF. CDR3 bases: TGTGCCAGCAGTTACTCCCTAGCGGGGAGGTCAGATACGCAGTATTTT. The gene calls are TRBV6-5 and TRBJ2-3; 9 nucleotides match TRBD2. The CDR3 spans 16 residues. Germline V gives CDR1 MNHEY, CDR2 SVGAGI. With V trimmed by 0 bases and J by 4 bases, 5 bases remained unmatched.

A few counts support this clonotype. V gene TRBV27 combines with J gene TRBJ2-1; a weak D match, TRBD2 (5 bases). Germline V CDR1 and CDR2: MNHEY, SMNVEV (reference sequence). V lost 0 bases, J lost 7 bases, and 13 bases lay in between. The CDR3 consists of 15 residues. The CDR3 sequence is CASSLSVNPGNEQFF. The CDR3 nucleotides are TGTGCCAGCAGTTTATCGGTCAACCCGGGGAATGAGCAGTTCTTC.

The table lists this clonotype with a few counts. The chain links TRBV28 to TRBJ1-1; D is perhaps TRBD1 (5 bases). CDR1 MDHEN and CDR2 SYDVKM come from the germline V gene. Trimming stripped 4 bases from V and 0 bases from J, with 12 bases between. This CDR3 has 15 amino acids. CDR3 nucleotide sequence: TGTGCCAGCAGTTACACAGGACCTATGAACACTGAAGCTTTCTTT. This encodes CASSYTGPMNTEAFF.

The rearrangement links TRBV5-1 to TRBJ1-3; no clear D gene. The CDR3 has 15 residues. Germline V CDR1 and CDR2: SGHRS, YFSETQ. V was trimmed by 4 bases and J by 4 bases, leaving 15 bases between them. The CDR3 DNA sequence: TGCGCCAGCAGCATAGGACCTAGTTCCGGAAACACCATATATTTT. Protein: CASSIGPSSGNTIYF.

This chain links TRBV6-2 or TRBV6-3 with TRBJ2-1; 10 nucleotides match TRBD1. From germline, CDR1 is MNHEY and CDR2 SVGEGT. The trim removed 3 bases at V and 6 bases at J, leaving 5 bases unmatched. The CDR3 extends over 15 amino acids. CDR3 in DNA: TGTGCCAGCAGTTATTCCGGGACAGGGGCCAATGAGCAGTTCTTC. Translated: CASSYSGTGANEQFF.

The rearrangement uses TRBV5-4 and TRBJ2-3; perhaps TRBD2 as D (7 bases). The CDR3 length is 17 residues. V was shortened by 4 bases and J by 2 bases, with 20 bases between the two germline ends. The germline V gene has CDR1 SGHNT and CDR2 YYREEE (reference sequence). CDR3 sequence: CASSQRVSGGPTDTQYF. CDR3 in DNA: TGTGCCAGCAGCCAGCGCGTTTCGGGGGGCCCCACAGATACGCAGTATTTT. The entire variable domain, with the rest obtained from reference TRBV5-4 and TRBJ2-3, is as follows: ETGVTQSPTHLIKTRGQQVTLRCSSQSGHNTVSWYQQALGQGPQFIFQYYREEENGRGNFPPRFSGLQFPNYSSELNVNALELDDSALYLCASSQRVSGGPTDTQYFGPGTRLTVL.

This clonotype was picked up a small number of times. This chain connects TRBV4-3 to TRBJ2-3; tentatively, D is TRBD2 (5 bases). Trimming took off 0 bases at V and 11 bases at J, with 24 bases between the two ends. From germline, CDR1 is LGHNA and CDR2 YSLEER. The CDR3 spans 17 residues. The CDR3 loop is CASSQDNGEHRTDVQYF. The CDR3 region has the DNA TGCGCCAGCAGCCAAGATAATGGGGAGCACCGCACAGATGTGCAGTATTTT.

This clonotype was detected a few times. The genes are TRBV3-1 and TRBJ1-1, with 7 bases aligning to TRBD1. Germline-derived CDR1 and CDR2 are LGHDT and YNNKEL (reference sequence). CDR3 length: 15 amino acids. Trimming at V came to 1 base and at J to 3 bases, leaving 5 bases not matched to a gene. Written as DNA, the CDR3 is TGTGCCAGCAGCCAAGCCCGACAGGGACACACTGAAGCTTTCTTT. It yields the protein CASSQARQGHTEAFF.

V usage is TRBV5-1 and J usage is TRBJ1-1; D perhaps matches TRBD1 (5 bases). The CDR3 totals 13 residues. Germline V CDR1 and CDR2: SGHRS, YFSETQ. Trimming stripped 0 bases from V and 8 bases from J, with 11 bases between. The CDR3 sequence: CASSLDGGWEAFF. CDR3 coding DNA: TGCGCCAGCAGCTTGGATGGGGGTTGGGAAGCTTTCTTT.

CDR3 DNA: TGCAGTGCTAGCTCGCGGGGAAGGGAGAATGAAAAACTGTTTTTT. It translates to CSASSRGRENEKLFF. The chain employs TRBV20-1 and TRBJ1-4; no firm D call. The CDR3 is made up of 15 amino acids. Germline assignment: CDR1 DFQATT and CDR2 SNEGSKA (reference sequence). With 3 bases removed from V and 5 bases from J, the gap between germline ends came to 16 bases.

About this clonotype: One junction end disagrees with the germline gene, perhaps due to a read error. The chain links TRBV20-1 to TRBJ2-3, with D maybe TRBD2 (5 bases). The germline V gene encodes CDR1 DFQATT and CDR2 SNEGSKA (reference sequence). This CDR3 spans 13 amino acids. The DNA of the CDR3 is TGCGGTGCTAGAGATCCGGAGGTGAATACGCAGTATTTT. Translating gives CGARDPEVNTQYF.

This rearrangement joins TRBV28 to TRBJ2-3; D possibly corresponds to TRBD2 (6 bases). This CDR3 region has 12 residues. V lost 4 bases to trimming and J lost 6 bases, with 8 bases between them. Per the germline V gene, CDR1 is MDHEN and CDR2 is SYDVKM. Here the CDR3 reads CASSSGEDTQYF. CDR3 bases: TGTGCCAGCAGTTCGGGGGAGGATACGCAGTATTTT.

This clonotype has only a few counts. For the CDR3, the DNA is TGCAGCGTCAGGTTGTGGGGGGGGCAGAGCTCCTACAATGAGCAGTTCTTC. It is translated as CSVRLWGGQSSYNEQFF. The J gene is TRBJ2-1, the V gene TRBV29-1; D is perhaps TRBD2 (7 bases). The germline CDR1 and CDR2 sequences are SQVTM and ANQGSEA. V was cut by 6 bases and J by 0 bases, with 21 bases left in between. The CDR3 covers 17 residues.

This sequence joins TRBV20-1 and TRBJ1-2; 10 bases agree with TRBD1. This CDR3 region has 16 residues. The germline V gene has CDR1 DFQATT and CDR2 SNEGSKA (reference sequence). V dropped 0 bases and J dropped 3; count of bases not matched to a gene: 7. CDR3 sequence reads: CSARDTTGTGDYGYTF. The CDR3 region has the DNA TGCAGTGCTAGAGATACAACCGGGACAGGGGACTATGGCTACACCTTC.

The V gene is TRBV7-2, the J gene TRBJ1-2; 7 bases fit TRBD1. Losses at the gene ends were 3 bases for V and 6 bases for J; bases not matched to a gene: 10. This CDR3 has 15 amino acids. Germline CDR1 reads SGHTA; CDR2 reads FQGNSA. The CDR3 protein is CASSLSGGELDGYTF. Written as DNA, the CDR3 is TGTGCCAGCAGCTTGTCAGGGGGAGAATTAGATGGCTACACCTTC.

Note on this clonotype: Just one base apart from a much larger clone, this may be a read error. CDR3 nucleotide sequence: TGTGCCAGCAGTTACTCGACGGGTCAGCCCCAGCATTTT. Translating gives CASSYSTGQPQHF. This chain links TRBV6-6 with TRBJ1-5; D is unresolved. The germline V and J ends were trimmed by 0 bases and 6 bases, with 6 bases remaining between them. Germline CDR1 MNHNY, CDR2 SVGAGI (reference sequence). The CDR3 has 13 residues.

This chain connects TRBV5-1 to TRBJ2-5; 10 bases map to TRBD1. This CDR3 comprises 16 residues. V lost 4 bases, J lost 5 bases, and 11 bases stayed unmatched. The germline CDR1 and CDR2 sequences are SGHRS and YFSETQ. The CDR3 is CASSDRRDRGWETQYF. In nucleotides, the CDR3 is TGCGCCAGCAGCGATCGCCGGGACAGGGGATGGGAGACCCAGTACTTC.

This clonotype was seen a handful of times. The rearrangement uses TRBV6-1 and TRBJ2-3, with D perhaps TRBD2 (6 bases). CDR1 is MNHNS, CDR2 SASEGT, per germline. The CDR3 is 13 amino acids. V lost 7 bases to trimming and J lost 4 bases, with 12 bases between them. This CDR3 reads CASNGRGADTQYF. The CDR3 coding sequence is TGTGCCAGCAATGGACGCGGGGCAGATACGCAGTATTTT.

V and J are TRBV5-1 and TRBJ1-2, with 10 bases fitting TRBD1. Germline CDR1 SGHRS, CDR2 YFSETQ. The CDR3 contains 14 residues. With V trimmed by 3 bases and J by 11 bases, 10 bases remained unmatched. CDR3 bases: TGCGCCAGCAGCTATGGGACAGGGGATTTGAGGTACACCTTC. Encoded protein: CASSYGTGDLRYTF.

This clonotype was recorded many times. CDR3 bases: TGCGCCAGCAGCCAAGTCCAGGGAACCTACGAGCAGTACTTC. It specifies CASSQVQGTYEQYF. The chain combines TRBV4-3 with TRBJ2-7, with D maybe TRBD1 (5 bases). Germline V CDR1 and CDR2: LGHNA, YSLEER. The CDR3 sequence is 14 residues long. Trimming took off 1 base at V and 2 bases at J, with 9 bases between the two ends.

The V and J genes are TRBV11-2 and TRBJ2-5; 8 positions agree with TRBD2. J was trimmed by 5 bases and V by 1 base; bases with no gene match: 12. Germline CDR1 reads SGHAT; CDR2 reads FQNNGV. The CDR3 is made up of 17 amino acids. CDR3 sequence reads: CASSLVSGGASPETQYF. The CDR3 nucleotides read TGTGCCAGCAGCTTAGTATCGGGGGGGGCCTCACCTGAGACCCAGTACTTC.

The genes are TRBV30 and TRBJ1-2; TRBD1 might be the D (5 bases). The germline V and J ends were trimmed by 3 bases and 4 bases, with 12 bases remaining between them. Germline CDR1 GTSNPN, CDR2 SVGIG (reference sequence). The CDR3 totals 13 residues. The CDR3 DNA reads TGTGCCTGGAGACCCTCGGGGGTCTATGGCTACACCTTC. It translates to CAWRPSGVYGYTF.

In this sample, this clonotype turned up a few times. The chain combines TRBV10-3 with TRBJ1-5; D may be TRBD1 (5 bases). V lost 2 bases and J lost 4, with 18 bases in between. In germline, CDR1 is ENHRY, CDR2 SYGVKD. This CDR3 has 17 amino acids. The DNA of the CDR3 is TGTGCCATCAGTGAGAAATTATTCCGGGACGGAAATCAGCCCCAGCATTTT. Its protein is CAISEKLFRDGNQPQHF.

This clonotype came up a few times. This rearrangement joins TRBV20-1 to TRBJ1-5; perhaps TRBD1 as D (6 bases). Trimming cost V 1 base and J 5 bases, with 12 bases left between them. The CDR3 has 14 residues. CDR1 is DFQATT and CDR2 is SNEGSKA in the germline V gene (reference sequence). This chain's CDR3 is CSARVGQTYQPQHF. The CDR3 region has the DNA TGCAGTGCTAGAGTAGGACAGACATATCAGCCCCAGCATTTT.